This T cell receptor (beta chain) emerged from a study of blood T cell repertoires in COVID-19. Study as a whole: From the United States, Italy and Spain came samples of acute and convalescent COVID-19. T cells, B-cell-depleted T cells, or PBMCs provided the cDNA or gDNA that served as material.

The CDR3 has 15 residues. CDR1 and CDR2 from the germline V gene are SEHNR and FQNEAQ (reference sequence). Trimming removed 2 bases at V and 6 bases at J, with 16 bases between. Original data processing: Counts of nucleated cells, estimated from reference gene primer amplification, were obtained. Data came from immunoSEQ multiplex PCR; TCRdb stores just in-frame clones and leaves some out. Clonal size and the V and J genes are those of that table, whereas D and trimming came from the DNA. The table shows around 170,000 clones, with 70% to 90% occurring only once. The sequenced sample consisted of peripheral blood. The chain uses TRBV7-9 and TRBJ1-2; tentative D call: TRBD1 (5 bases). The sequence was collected from a woman aged 70-85 years with acute or convalescent COVID-19. CDR3 nucleotide sequence: TGTGCCAGCAGCTTAAGTGAAGGCAGGGCAGATGGCTACACCTTC. This gives the protein CASSLSEGRADGYTF.